The 25 T cell receptor beta chains reported below all come from one sample, sequenced in a study of blood T cell repertoires in COVID-19 (dated by TCRdb to the early 2020s). The receptor library was made with the immunoSEQ multiplex PCR assay. TCRdb obtained this table from immuneACCESS and retained in-frame rearrangements with V and J assigned. These tables miss some clones; where compared with another copy, unresolved V genes account for less than half of the shortfall, and the remainder is unexplained. For this sample there are some 300,000 clones; about 87% appear just once. More than 6.5% of the sample rests with the top ten. The sequencing input was peripheral blood. These TCRs come from a woman aged 30 to 39 who had recovered from COVID-19.

This chain joins TRBV3-1 (or the pseudogene TRBV3-2) and TRBJ2-1; the D is unclear. Germline assignment: CDR1 LGHDT and CDR2 YNNKEL (reference sequence). V lost 0 bases, J lost 9 bases, and 9 bases lay in between. CDR3 size: 13 residues. This CDR3 reads CASSQDQLSEQFF. CDR3 bases: TGTGCCAGCAGCCAAGATCAACTATCTGAGCAGTTCTTC.

This rearrangement joins TRBV14 to TRBJ1-2; D gene ambiguous. Germline CDR1 reads SGHDN; CDR2 reads FVKESK. CDR3 length: 13 residues. Trimming shortened V by 1 base and J by 4 bases, and 7 bases separated the two germline ends. The CDR3 nucleotides are TGTGCCAGCAGCCAAGGACCGGGCTATGGCTACACCTTC. It yields the protein CASSQGPGYGYTF.

The V gene is TRBV5-1, the J gene TRBJ2-3, with TRBD2 matching 11 bases. The germline V gene encodes CDR1 SGHRS and CDR2 YFSETQ. V trimming: 1 base; J trimming: 5 bases; junction bases outside the gene matches: 9. This CDR3 has 17 residues. CDR3 bases: TGCGCCAGCAGCTTGCGGCTAGCGGGGGGTTCCGGAGATACGCAGTATTTT. Translated: CASSLRLAGGSGDTQYF.

V is TRBV5-1 and J is TRBJ2-1; 7 bases are a match to TRBD2. CDR1 SGHRS and CDR2 YFSETQ come from the germline V gene. This CDR3 has 16 residues. The trim removed 0 bases at V and 2 bases at J, leaving 5 bases unmatched. CDR3 sequence (DNA): TGCGCCAGCAGCTTGGCGGCGGGGGAAACCTACAATGAGCAGTTCTTC. This encodes CASSLAAGETYNEQFF.

The chain couples TRBV6-6 to TRBJ1-1; D unclear. The CDR3 has 17 amino acids. V was pared by 5 bases and J by 0 bases, with 19 bases between. Germline V CDR1 and CDR2: MNHNY, SVGAGI (reference sequence). CDR3 protein: CASSPWATALMNTEAFF. CDR3 coding DNA: TGTGCCAGCAGTCCTTGGGCAACCGCCCTTATGAACACTGAAGCTTTCTTT.

V is TRBV5-1 and J is TRBJ1-3; maybe TRBD1 (6 bases). V gave up 1 base and J gave up 0 bases, with 11 bases separating them. There are 16 residues in the CDR3. The germline V gene has CDR1 SGHRS and CDR2 YFSETQ. The CDR3 region is CASSLTGSYSGNTIYF. DNA for the CDR3: TGCGCCAGCAGCTTGACAGGGTCATACTCTGGAAACACCATATATTTT.

The J gene is TRBJ2-5, the V gene TRBV3-1 (or the pseudogene TRBV3-2); 8 bases are shared with TRBD2. The length of the CDR3 is 14 residues. Germline V gene sequence: CDR1 LGHDT, CDR2 YNNKEL (reference sequence). V lost 8 bases, J lost 5 bases, and 10 bases stayed unmatched. The CDR3 DNA follows: TGTGCCAGCCTCCGAGGACTAGCCTGGGAGACCCAGTACTTC. Translated, it gives CASLRGLAWETQYF.

The chain is built from TRBV7-3 and TRBJ1-3, with D unresolved. Per germline, CDR1 SGHTA and CDR2 FQGTGA. The CDR3 is 13 residues long. V was pared by 2 bases and J by 3 bases, with 5 bases between. The CDR3 spells CASSLSYGNTIYF. The CDR3 DNA reads TGTGCCAGCAGCTTATCTTATGGAAACACCATATATTTT.

The V gene is TRBV15, the J gene TRBJ2-7, with 14 bases identical to TRBD2. J gave up 3 bases and V 5 bases, and 12 bases lay outside the gene matches. The CDR3 is 18 amino acids. Germline assignment: CDR1 LNHNV and CDR2 YYDKDF (reference sequence). The CDR3 reads CATSGVTSGGARSYEQYF. The CDR3 bases are TGTGCCACCAGCGGTGTGACTAGCGGGGGGGCCCGCAGCTACGAGCAGTACTTC. Supplemented by reference TRBV15 and TRBJ2-7, the full variable domain reads DAMVIQNPRYQVTQFGKPVTLSCSQTLNHNVMYWYQQKSSQAPKLLFHYYDKDFNNEADTPDNFQSRRPNTSFCFLDIRSPGLGDTAMYLCATSGVTSGGARSYEQYFGPGTRLTVT.

This chain uses TRBV24-1 with TRBJ2-1; 9 positions agree with TRBD2. CDR1 KGHDR and CDR2 SFDVKD come from the germline V gene. The CDR3 spans 16 residues. Trimming removed 3 bases from V and 4 bases from J; junction bases left unmatched: 6. CDR3 loop: CATSDLGTSSYNEQFF. As DNA, the CDR3 is TGTGCCACCAGTGATCTCGGGACTAGCTCTTACAATGAGCAGTTCTTC.

The V call is TRBV2, the J call TRBJ2-1; 11 bases match TRBD2. There are 14 residues in the CDR3. The trim removed 7 bases at V and 9 bases at J, leaving 8 bases unmatched. Germline values: CDR1 SNHLY, CDR2 FYNNEI. CDR3 loop: CASTLSGGVSEQFF. The CDR3 bases are TGTGCCAGCACCCTTAGCGGGGGGGTTTCTGAGCAGTTCTTC.

The chain has TRBV5-1 and TRBJ2-6, with a weak D call TRBD1 (5 bases). Trimming cost V 1 base and J 2 bases, with 16 bases left between them. Looked up from germline, CDR1 is SGHRS and CDR2 is YFSETQ. This CDR3 has 18 amino acids. Written as DNA, the CDR3 is TGCGCCAGCAGCTTGCGGGCCACAAAGGGGACTGGGGCCAACGTCCTGACTTTC. Its translation: CASSLRATKGTGANVLTF.

The rearrangement joins TRBV10-3 to TRBJ2-1; D is possibly TRBD1 (6 bases). Germline values: CDR1 ENHRY, CDR2 SYGVKD. This CDR3 spans 15 amino acids. V gave up 6 bases and J gave up 5 bases, with 17 bases separating them. The CDR3: CAIRDRSTGDNEQFF. The CDR3 region has the DNA TGTGCCATCAGAGACCGATCGACAGGAGACAATGAGCAGTTCTTC.

This clone appeared a single time. This CDR3 is CASSRTSGETQYF. DNA for the CDR3: TGTGCCAGCAGCCGGACTAGCGGTGAGACCCAGTACTTC. The chain recombines TRBV3-1 (or the pseudogene TRBV3-2) with TRBJ2-5; 10 bases line up with TRBD2. The CDR3 covers 13 residues. J was trimmed by 5 bases and V by 4 bases; bases with no gene match: 1. CDR1 is LGHDT and CDR2 is YNNKEL in the germline V gene (reference sequence).

CDR3 DNA sequence: TGTGCCAGCAGCTTAGCGGAGAACAATGAGCAGTTCTTC. Protein sequence: CASSLAENNEQFF. The rearrangement joins TRBV7-3 to TRBJ2-1; D unresolved. Germline V gene lookup returns CDR1 SGHTA and CDR2 FQGTGA. This CDR3 comprises 13 residues. V lost 2 bases, J lost 5 bases, and 7 bases lay in between.

This CDR3 reads CASSLTAKHYEQYF. The CDR3 nucleotides are TGTGCCAGCAGCTTGACAGCAAAACACTACGAGCAGTACTTC. This chain uses TRBV7-9 with TRBJ2-7, with D possibly being TRBD1 (5 bases). Trimming took 3 bases from V and 3 from J, leaving 12 bases between them. Germline V gene lookup returns CDR1 SEHNR and CDR2 FQNEAQ (reference sequence). CDR3 length: 14 amino acids. The full variable domain, with the rest looked up from reference TRBV7-9 and TRBJ2-7, is DTGVSQNPRHKITKRGQNVTFRCDPISEHNRLYWYRQTLGQGPEFLTYFQNEAQLEKSRLLSDRFSAERPKGSFSTLEIQRTEQGDSAMYLCASSLTAKHYEQYFGPGTRLTVT.

The J gene is TRBJ2-3, the V gene TRBV29-1; 8 bases align to TRBD1. CDR1 and CDR2 from the germline V gene are SQVTM and ANQGSEA. Unmatched junction bases numbered 10, after V lost 5 bases and J lost 6 bases. The CDR3 has 14 amino acids. DNA for the CDR3: TGCAGCGTTAGTCCGGGACAGGTGAGGGATACGCAGTATTTT. As protein: CSVSPGQVRDTQYF.

J is TRBJ1-3 and V is TRBV9, with 7 bases that match TRBD1. Germline-derived CDR1 and CDR2 are SGDLS and YYNGEE. This CDR3 has 15 residues. Unmatched junction bases numbered 6, after V lost 4 bases and J lost 2 bases. CDR3 sequence reads: CASSPQDRPGNTIYF. In DNA form, the CDR3 reads TGTGCCAGCAGCCCGCAGGACAGGCCTGGAAACACCATATATTTT.

This chain uses TRBV19 with TRBJ2-7; no firm D call. The J call may not be correct, given that the DNA end is closer to TRBJ2-5. Germline CDR1 reads LNHDA; CDR2 reads SQIVND (reference sequence). The length of the CDR3 is 16 residues. CDR3 sequence reads: CASSMWPPRYQETQYF. The CDR3 DNA is TGTGCCAGTAGTATGTGGCCCCCCAGGTACCAAGAGACCCAGTACTTC.

V and J are TRBV5-1 and TRBJ1-2; 8 bases fit TRBD1. The CDR3 contains 14 residues. Trimming at V came to 4 bases and at J to 6 bases, leaving 8 bases not matched to a gene. The germline V gene has CDR1 SGHRS and CDR2 YFSETQ. As DNA, the CDR3 is TGCGCCAGCAGCCTACGACAGGGGCTGGATGGCTACACCTTC. Encoded protein: CASSLRQGLDGYTF.

V gene TRBV6-5 combines with J gene TRBJ2-2, with D possibly being TRBD2 (6 bases). With 7 bases removed from V and 2 bases from J, the gap between germline ends came to 8 bases. The CDR3 contains 13 residues. Germline V gene sequence: CDR1 MNHEY, CDR2 SVGAGI. The CDR3 loop reads CASNGRNTGELFF. As DNA, the CDR3 is TGTGCCAGCAACGGGAGAAACACCGGGGAGCTGTTTTTT.

The V gene is TRBV7-8, the J gene TRBJ1-5; 9 positions match TRBD1. The CDR3 has 15 amino acids. With 5 bases clipped from V and 6 bases from J, the junction kept 8 bases outside the gene matches. Germline-derived CDR1 and CDR2 are SGHVS and FQNEAQ. The CDR3 sequence is CASSRLRTGVQPQHF. Written as DNA, the CDR3 is TGTGCCAGCAGCCGTCTGAGGACAGGGGTTCAGCCCCAGCATTTT.

The V and J genes are TRBV7-2 and TRBJ2-2; TRBD1 matches 7 bases. The junction had 9 bases not matched to a gene; V was cut back by 5 bases and J by 6 bases. CDR3 length: 15 amino acids. Germline V gives CDR1 SGHTA, CDR2 FQGNSA. The CDR3: CASSTTGWVSGELFF. CDR3 nucleotides: TGTGCCAGCAGCACGACAGGGTGGGTTTCCGGGGAGCTGTTTTTT.

This chain connects TRBV6-4 to TRBJ1-1; 7 nucleotides agree with TRBD1. CDR3 size: 15 residues. V gave up 3 bases and J gave up 1 base; unmatched junction bases: 5. In germline, CDR1 is MRHNA, CDR2 SNTAGT. CDR3 protein: CASSEEGATNTEAFF. In nucleotides, the CDR3 is TGTGCCAGCAGTGAAGAGGGGGCTACGAACACTGAAGCTTTCTTT.

This chain uses TRBV18 with TRBJ2-1; 13 bases agree with TRBD2. This CDR3 comprises 18 residues. Germline CDR1 and CDR2: KGHSH and LQKENI. V was pared by 8 bases and J by 0 bases, with 10 bases of the junction left unmatched. The CDR3 coding sequence is TGTGCCAGCCTTTCACTAGCGGGGGGGAAGAGCTCCTACAATGAGCAGTTCTTC. Translation gives CASLSLAGGKSSYNEQFF. Supplemented by reference TRBV18 and TRBJ2-1, the full variable domain reads NAGVMQNPRHLVRRRGQEARLRCSPMKGHSHVYWYRQLPEEGLKFMVYLQKENIIDESGMPKERFSAEFPKEGPSILRIQQVVRGDSAAYFCASLSLAGGKSSYNEQFFGPGTRLTVL.